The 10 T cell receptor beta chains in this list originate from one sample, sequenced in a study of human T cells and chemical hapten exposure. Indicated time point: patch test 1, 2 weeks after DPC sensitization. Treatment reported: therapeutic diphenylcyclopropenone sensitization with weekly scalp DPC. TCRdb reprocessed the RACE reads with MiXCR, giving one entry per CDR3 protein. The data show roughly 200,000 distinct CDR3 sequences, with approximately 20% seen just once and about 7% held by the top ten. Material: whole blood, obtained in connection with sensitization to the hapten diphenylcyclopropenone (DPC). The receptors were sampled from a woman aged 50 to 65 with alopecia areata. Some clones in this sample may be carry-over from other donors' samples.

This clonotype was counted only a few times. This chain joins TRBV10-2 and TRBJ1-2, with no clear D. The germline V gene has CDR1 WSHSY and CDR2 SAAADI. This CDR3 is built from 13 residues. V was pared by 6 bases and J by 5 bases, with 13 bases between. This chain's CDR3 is CASRIGVDYGYTF. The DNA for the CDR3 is TGCGCCAGCAGGATCGGGGTAGATTATGGCTACACCTTC.

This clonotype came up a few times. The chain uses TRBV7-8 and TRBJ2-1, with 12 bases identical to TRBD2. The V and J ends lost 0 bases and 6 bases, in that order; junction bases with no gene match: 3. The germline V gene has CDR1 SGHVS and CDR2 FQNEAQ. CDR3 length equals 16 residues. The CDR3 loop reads CASSLATSGSLNEQFF. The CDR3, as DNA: TGTGCCAGCAGCTTAGCGACTAGCGGGAGTCTCAATGAGCAGTTCTTC.

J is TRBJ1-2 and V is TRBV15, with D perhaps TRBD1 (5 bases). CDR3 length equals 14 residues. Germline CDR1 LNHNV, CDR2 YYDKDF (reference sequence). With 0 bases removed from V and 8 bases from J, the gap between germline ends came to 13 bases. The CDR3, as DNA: TGTGCCACCAGCAGAGATCCGACAGAAGGAGGCTACACCTTC. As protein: CATSRDPTEGGYTF. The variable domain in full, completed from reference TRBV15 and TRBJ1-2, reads DAMVIQNPRYQVTQFGKPVTLSCSQTLNHNVMYWYQQKSSQAPKLLFHYYDKDFNNEADTPDNFQSRRPNTSFCFLDIRSPGLGDTAMYLCATSRDPTEGGYTFGSGTRLTVV.

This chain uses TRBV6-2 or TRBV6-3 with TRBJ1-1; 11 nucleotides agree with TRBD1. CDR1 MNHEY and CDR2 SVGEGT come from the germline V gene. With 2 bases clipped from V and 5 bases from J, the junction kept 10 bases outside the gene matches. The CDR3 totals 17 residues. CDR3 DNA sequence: TGTGCCAGCAGTTACCGGACAGGGGGCCTGGACACAACTGAAGCTTTCTTT. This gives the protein CASSYRTGGLDTTEAFF.

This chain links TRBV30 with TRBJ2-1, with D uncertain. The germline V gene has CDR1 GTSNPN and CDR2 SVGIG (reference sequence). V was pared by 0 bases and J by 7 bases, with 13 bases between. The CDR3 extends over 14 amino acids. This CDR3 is CAWSVIFAVNEQFF. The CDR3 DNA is TGTGCCTGGAGTGTAATCTTCGCGGTAAATGAGCAGTTCTTC. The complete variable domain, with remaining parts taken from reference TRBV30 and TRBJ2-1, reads SQTIHQWPATLVQPVGSPLSLECTVEGTSNPNLYWYRQAAGRGLQLLFYSVGIGQISSEVPQNLSASRPQDRQFILSSKKLLLSDSGFYLCAWSVIFAVNEQFFGPGTRLTVL.

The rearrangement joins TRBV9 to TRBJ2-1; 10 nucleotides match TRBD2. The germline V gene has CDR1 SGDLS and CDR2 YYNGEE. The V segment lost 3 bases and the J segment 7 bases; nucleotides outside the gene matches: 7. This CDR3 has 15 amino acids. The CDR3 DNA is TGTGCCAGCAGCGCTATCCCGGGACTAGCGAATGAGCAGTTCTTC. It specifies CASSAIPGLANEQFF.

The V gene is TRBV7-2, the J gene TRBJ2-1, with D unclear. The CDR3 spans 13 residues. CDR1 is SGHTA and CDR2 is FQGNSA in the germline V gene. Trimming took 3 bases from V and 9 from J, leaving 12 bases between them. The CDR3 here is CASSFVLGREQFF. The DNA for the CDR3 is TGTGCCAGCAGCTTTGTTTTAGGGCGTGAGCAGTTCTTC.

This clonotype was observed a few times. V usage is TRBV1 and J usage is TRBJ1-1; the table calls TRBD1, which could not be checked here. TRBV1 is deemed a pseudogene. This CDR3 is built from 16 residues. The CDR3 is CTSSQPGQGARTEAFF. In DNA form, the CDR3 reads TGCACCAGCAGCCAACCGGGACAGGGGGCGAGGACTGAAGCTTTCTTT.

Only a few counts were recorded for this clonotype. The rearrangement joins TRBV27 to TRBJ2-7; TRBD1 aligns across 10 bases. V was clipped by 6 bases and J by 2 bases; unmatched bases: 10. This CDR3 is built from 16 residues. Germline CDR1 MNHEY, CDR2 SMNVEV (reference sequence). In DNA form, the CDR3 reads TGTGCCAGCAGGGAATATCCGGGACAGGGGCCCTACGAGCAGTACTTC. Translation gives CASREYPGQGPYEQYF.

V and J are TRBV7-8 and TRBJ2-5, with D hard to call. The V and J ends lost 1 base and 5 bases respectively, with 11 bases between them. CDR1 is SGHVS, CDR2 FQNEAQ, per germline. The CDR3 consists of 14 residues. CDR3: CASSLVHSPETQYF. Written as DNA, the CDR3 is TGTGCCAGCAGCTTAGTTCATAGTCCGGAGACCCAGTACTTC.